The 18 T cell receptor beta chains below all came from one sample that was sequenced in a study of blood T cell repertoires in COVID-19. Using immunoSEQ multiplex PCR, the repertoire was profiled, and TCRdb retains in-frame clones only, with some absent. The data hold 200,000 to 250,000 clones, with roughly 86% observed a single time. The material sequenced was peripheral blood. These receptor sequences come from a woman in her sixties or seventies who had recovered from COVID-19.

J is TRBJ2-3 and V is TRBV29-1, with TRBD1 matching over 7 bases. This CDR3 has 15 residues. J was trimmed by 2 bases and V by 5 bases; bases with no gene match: 10. Germline values: CDR1 SQVTM, CDR2 ANQGSEA. The CDR3 bases are TGCAGCGTTCCCCCGTCAGGGGGTCCCACAGATACGCAGTATTTT. Translating it yields CSVPPSGGPTDTQYF.

This clone has a single count. This rearrangement joins TRBV19 to TRBJ1-3; the D is unclear. Germline V gene data show CDR1 as LNHDA and CDR2 as SQIVND (reference sequence). The V gene lost 7 bases and the J gene lost 2 bases, with 6 bases spanning the gap. The CDR3 extends over 12 amino acids. This CDR3 is CASNTAGNTIYF. DNA of the CDR3: TGTGCCAGTAACACAGCTGGAAACACCATATATTTT.

The V and J genes are TRBV4-1 and TRBJ2-2; a weak D match, TRBD2 (6 bases). Germline CDR1 is MGHRA and CDR2 is YSYEKL. This CDR3 region has 15 residues. V gave up 4 bases and J gave up 6 bases, with 15 bases separating them. The CDR3 spells CASSLRPGTSGELFF. The CDR3 bases are TGCGCCAGCAGCCTTCGTCCCGGGACTTCCGGGGAGCTGTTTTTT.

This sequence joins TRBV11-2 and TRBJ1-2; TRBD1 matches at 9 bases. This CDR3 region has 15 residues. After removal of 0 bases from V and 5 bases from J, the junction contained 4 bases not matched to a gene. Germline V gene lookup returns CDR1 SGHAT and CDR2 FQNNGV. CDR3 DNA sequence: TGTGCCAGCAGCTTAGAGGGGGACAGGGAATATGGCTACACCTTC. It encodes CASSLEGDREYGYTF.

The chain employs TRBV5-1 and TRBJ2-3; D is uncertain. The V and J ends lost 6 bases and 4 bases respectively, with 15 bases between them. CDR1 and CDR2 (germline): SGHRS, YFSETQ. This CDR3 is 14 amino acids long. This CDR3 reads CASTRGDRSDTQYF. Here the CDR3 DNA reads TGCGCCAGCACCCGCGGCGACCGATCAGATACGCAGTATTTT.

This sequence joins TRBV27 and TRBJ2-7; a possible D gene is TRBD1 (5 bases). The CDR3 runs to 13 residues. Germline loops: CDR1 MNHEY, CDR2 SMNVEV (reference sequence). V was shortened by 4 bases and J by 1 base, with 8 bases between the two germline ends. Here the CDR3 DNA reads TGTGCCAGCAGTTGGCAGGGTTCCTACGAGCAGTACTTC. Encoded protein: CASSWQGSYEQYF.

V usage is TRBV7-2 and J usage is TRBJ2-3; D possibly corresponds to TRBD2 (6 bases). Germline V gene sequence: CDR1 SGHTA, CDR2 FQGNSA. The CDR3 length is 14 residues. Trimming cost V 3 bases and J 2 bases, with 9 bases left between them. CDR3 in DNA: TGTGCCAGCAGCTTCGCGGGGAACACAGATACGCAGTATTTT. Translated, it gives CASSFAGNTDTQYF.

On this clone itself: Other DNA sequences from this sample encode an identical CDR3 as well. This chain connects TRBV29-1 to TRBJ2-3; 8 bases agree with TRBD1. The junction had 0 bases not matched to a gene; V was cut back by 1 base and J by 3 bases. Germline-derived CDR1 and CDR2 are SQVTM and ANQGSEA. The CDR3 sequence is 13 residues long. CDR3 sequence reads: CSVEGQGTDTQYF. The DNA for the CDR3 is TGCAGCGTTGAAGGACAGGGGACAGATACGCAGTATTTT.

The sample holds one count of this clone. The CDR3 DNA follows: TGTGCCAGCAGTTTATCGGTGGGCTCAAGGACTGAAGCTTTCTTT. It specifies CASSLSVGSRTEAFF. The gene calls are TRBV27 and TRBJ1-1; D is unresolved. This CDR3 spans 15 amino acids. Germline V lookup: CDR1 MNHEY, CDR2 SMNVEV (reference sequence). Deletions cut 0 bases from V and 5 bases from J, with 13 bases between.

This clone was observed once. The gene calls are TRBV19 and TRBJ2-1; D gene ambiguous. The length of the CDR3 is 14 residues. V lost 7 bases to trimming and J lost 0 bases, with 10 bases between them. CDR1 LNHDA and CDR2 SQIVND come from the germline V gene (reference sequence). This CDR3 is CASNGISSYNEQFF. For the CDR3, the DNA is TGTGCCAGTAATGGTATTAGCTCCTACAATGAGCAGTTCTTC.

In regard to this clone: This may come from a read error, since a much larger clone is one base off. V gene TRBV6-5 combines with J gene TRBJ1-1, with no clear D. Germline loops: CDR1 MNHEY, CDR2 SVGAGI. V was trimmed by 4 bases and J by 5 bases, leaving 11 bases between them. The CDR3 is 13 residues long. The CDR3 loop reads CASSFSTGTEAFF. The CDR3 bases are TGTGCCAGCAGTTTTTCCACGGGGACTGAAGCTTTCTTT.

The chain recombines TRBV3-1 (or the pseudogene TRBV3-2) with TRBJ2-3; 13 nucleotides match TRBD2. The ends lost 10 bases at V and 5 bases at J; junction bases unmatched: 6. CDR3 length: 14 residues. Germline CDR1 LGHDT, CDR2 YNNKEL (reference sequence). The DNA of the CDR3 is TGTGCCACTCGGACTAGCGGGGGAAGAGATACGCAGTATTTT. This codes for CATRTSGGRDTQYF.

This chain connects TRBV18 to TRBJ1-2; D is perhaps TRBD1 (6 bases). This CDR3 comprises 14 residues. Germline V gives CDR1 KGHSH, CDR2 LQKENI. The germline V and J ends were trimmed by 3 bases and 9 bases, with 17 bases remaining between them. CDR3: CASSPPSGVTSYTF. Written as DNA, the CDR3 is TGTGCCAGCTCACCCCCTTCAGGGGTTACGAGCTACACCTTC. Complete variable domain (other parts from reference TRBV18 and TRBJ1-2): NAGVMQNPRHLVRRRGQEARLRCSPMKGHSHVYWYRQLPEEGLKFMVYLQKENIIDESGMPKERFSAEFPKEGPSILRIQQVVRGDSAAYFCASSPPSGVTSYTFGSGTRLTVV.

In regard to this clone: The same CDR3 is also encoded by other DNA sequences in this sample. This chain links TRBV5-5 with TRBJ2-5; 10 bases are a match to TRBD1. J gave up 5 bases and V 3 bases, and 10 bases lay outside the gene matches. Germline V gene sequence: CDR1 SGHKS, CDR2 YYEKEE (reference sequence). This CDR3 has 16 amino acids. The DNA of the CDR3 is TGTGCCAGCAGCTCCCGGACAGGGGGGAAGGGGGAGACCCAGTACTTC. Protein: CASSSRTGGKGETQYF.

This rearrangement joins TRBV6-2 or TRBV6-3 to TRBJ2-7; 14 bases are a match to TRBD2. With 0 bases clipped from V and 2 bases from J, the junction kept 9 bases outside the gene matches. CDR3 size: 19 residues. CDR1 is MNHEY, CDR2 SVGEGT, per germline. The CDR3 protein is CASSYSSTSGGANAYEQYF. Written as DNA, the CDR3 is TGTGCCAGCAGTTACTCCTCGACTAGCGGGGGGGCTAACGCCTACGAGCAGTACTTC.

The V call is TRBV19, the J call TRBJ2-7; 7 bases match TRBD1. The CDR3 totals 14 residues. CDR1 is LNHDA, CDR2 SQIVND, per germline (reference sequence). V was pared by 4 bases and J by 4 bases, with 7 bases of the junction left unmatched. In DNA, the CDR3 is TGTGCCAGTAGTACCCGACAGGGTGGTTACGAGCAGTACTTC. Its protein is CASSTRQGGYEQYF.

The chain carries TRBV11-2 and TRBJ2-1, with a possible D match to TRBD2 (5 bases). Trimming took 2 bases from V and 6 from J, leaving 11 bases between them. There are 14 residues in the CDR3. Germline CDR1 and CDR2: SGHAT and FQNNGV. For the CDR3, the DNA is TGTGCCAGCAGCTTAACTAGAGGCGGCAATGAGCAGTTCTTC. It codes for CASSLTRGGNEQFF.

The chain couples TRBV23-1 to TRBJ1-4; D gene unclear. TRBV23-1 is given ORF status, its function remaining uncertain. V was pared by 8 bases and J by 6 bases, with 16 bases between. This CDR3 region has 14 residues. CDR3 protein: CASDHYRLHEKLFF. CDR3 in DNA: TGCGCCAGCGACCACTACCGACTGCATGAAAAACTGTTTTTT.